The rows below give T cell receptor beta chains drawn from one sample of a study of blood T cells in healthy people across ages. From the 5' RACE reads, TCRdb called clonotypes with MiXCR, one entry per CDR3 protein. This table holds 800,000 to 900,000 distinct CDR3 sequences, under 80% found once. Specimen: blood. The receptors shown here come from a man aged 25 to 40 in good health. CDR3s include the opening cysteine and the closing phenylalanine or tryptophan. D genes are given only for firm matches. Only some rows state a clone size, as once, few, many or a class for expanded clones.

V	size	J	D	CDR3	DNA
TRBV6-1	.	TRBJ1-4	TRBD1	CASRKRGQGNLFNEKLFF	TGTGCCAGCAGGAAAAGGGGACAGGGGAATTTGTTTAATGAAAAACTGTTTTTT
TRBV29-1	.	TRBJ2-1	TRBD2	CSVEGLAGAAEQFF	TGCAGCGTTGAAGGACTAGCGGGGGCCGCGGAGCAGTTCTTC
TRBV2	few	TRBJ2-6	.	CARGVTTGANVLTF	TGTGCCAGGGGGGTAACGACTGGGGCCAACGTCCTGACTTTC
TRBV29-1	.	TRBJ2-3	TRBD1	CSVVGTVATDTQYF	TGCAGCGTTGTTGGGACAGTCGCCACAGATACGCAGTATTTT
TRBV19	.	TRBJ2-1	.	CASSLPGPAYNEQFF	TGTGCCAGTAGTCTACCGGGCCCTGCCTACAATGAGCAGTTCTTC
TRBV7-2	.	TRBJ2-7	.	CASSLSPETYEQYF	TGTGCCAGCAGCTTATCACCTGAGACCTACGAGCAGTACTTC
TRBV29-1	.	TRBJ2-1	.	CSVDPNGSYNEQFF	TGCAGCGTTGATCCAAACGGGTCCTACAATGAGCAGTTCTTC
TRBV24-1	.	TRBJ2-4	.	CATSGPNQNIQYF	TGTGCCACCAGTGGGCCAAATCAAAACATTCAGTACTTC
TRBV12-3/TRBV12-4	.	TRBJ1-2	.	CASSPQTVFGYTF	TGTGCCAGCAGTCCCCAGACAGTTTTTGGCTACACCTTC
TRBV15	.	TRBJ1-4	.	CATSRGDFIPNEKLFF	TGTGCCACCAGCAGAGGGGACTTTATTCCTAATGAAAAACTGTTTTTT
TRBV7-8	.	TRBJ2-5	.	CASSVDISQETQYF	TGTGCCAGCAGCGTAGATATCAGTCAAGAGACCCAGTACTTC
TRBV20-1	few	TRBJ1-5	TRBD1	CSASEGAGSGNQPQHF	TGCAGTGCTTCGGAGGGGGCGGGTAGCGGCAATCAGCCCCAGCATTTT
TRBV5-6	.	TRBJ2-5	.	CASSSAIDRYQETQYF	TGTGCCAGCAGCTCAGCGATCGACAGGTACCAAGAGACCCAGTACTTC
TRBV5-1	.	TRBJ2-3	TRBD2	CASSLEASGGDTQYF	TGCGCCAGCAGCTTGGAGGCTAGCGGGGGGGATACGCAGTATTTT
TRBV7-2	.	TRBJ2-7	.	CASSPPVRHEQYF	TGTGCCAGCAGCCCCCCGGTAAGGCACGAGCAGTACTTC
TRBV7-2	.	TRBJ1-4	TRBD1	CASTGDRGYEKLFF	TGTGCCAGCACCGGGGACAGAGGGTACGAAAAACTGTTTTTT
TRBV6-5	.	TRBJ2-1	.	CASSPESNEQFF	TGTGCCAGCAGTCCGGAAAGTAATGAGCAGTTCTTC
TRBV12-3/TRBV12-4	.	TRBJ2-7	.	CASSFQLSHEQYF	TGTGCCAGCAGTTTTCAATTGAGCCACGAGCAGTACTTC
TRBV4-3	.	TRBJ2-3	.	CASSRRARGADTQYF	TGCGCCAGCAGCCGCCGGGCCCGGGGAGCGGATACGCAGTATTTT
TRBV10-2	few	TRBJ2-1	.	CASKLDGTSRTYNEQFF	TGCGCCAGCAAACTAGACGGGACTTCCCGCACCTACAATGAGCAGTTCTTC
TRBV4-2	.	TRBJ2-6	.	CASSPNTPTASGANVLTF	TGTGCCAGCAGCCCTAACACCCCGACAGCCTCTGGGGCCAACGTCCTGACTTTC
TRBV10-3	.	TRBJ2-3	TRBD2	CAISEAITSGGAWSTDTQYF	TGTGCCATCAGTGAGGCCATCACTAGCGGGGGGGCCTGGAGCACAGATACGCAGTATTTT
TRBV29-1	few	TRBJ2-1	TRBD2	CSVLTSGGANEQFF	TGCAGCGTCTTGACTAGCGGGGGGGCAAATGAGCAGTTCTTC
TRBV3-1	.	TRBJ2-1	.	CASSQDHGGGEQFF	TGTGCCAGCAGCCAAGATCACGGAGGCGGCGAGCAGTTCTTC
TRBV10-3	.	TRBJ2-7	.	CAITETGSSYEQYF	TGTGCCATCACAGAGACAGGAAGCTCCTACGAGCAGTACTTC
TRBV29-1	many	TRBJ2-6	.	CSVEDGAPRSGANVLTF	TGCAGCGTTGAAGATGGGGCCCCACGCTCTGGGGCCAACGTCCTGACTTTC
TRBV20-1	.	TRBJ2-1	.	CSARDEGRDRRNEQFF	TGCAGTGCTAGAGATGAGGGGCGTGACAGGCGTAATGAGCAGTTCTTC
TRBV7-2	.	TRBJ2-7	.	CASSLALYSEQYF	TGTGCCAGCAGCTTAGCCTTGTACAGCGAGCAGTACTTC
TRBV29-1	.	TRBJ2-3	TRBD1	CSVEYGQGASDTQYF	TGCAGCGTTGAATACGGACAGGGGGCCTCAGATACGCAGTATTTT
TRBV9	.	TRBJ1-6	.	CASSLEGPLHF	TGTGCCAGCAGCCTGGAAGGACCCCTCCACTTT
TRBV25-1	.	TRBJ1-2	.	CASSEGQKYGYTF	TGTGCCAGCAGTGAGGGACAAAAATATGGCTACACCTTC
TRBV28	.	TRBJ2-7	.	CASSLVVSSYEQYF	TGTGCCAGCAGTTTGGTGGTCAGCTCCTACGAGCAGTACTTC